A single sample gave rise to the 12 T cell receptor beta chains below, sequenced in a study of blood T cells in healthy people across ages. The second PCR ran 7 to 11 cycles with a sample-barcoded 5' primer and J-beta primers. Using its own MiXCR run on the 5' RACE reads, TCRdb lists one record per CDR3 protein. This table holds 1.5 million to 2 million distinct CDR3 sequences, 28% found once. Material: blood. These receptors all stem from a woman in her twenties or thirties in good health.

This clonotype was recorded many times. J is TRBJ2-3 and V is TRBV29-1, with D maybe TRBD1 (5 bases). Germline lookup yields CDR1 SQVTM and CDR2 ANQGSEA. The CDR3 is made up of 11 amino acids. V was clipped by 3 bases and J by 6 bases, with 7 bases between them. In nucleotides, the CDR3 is TGCAGCGTTGAGGCAGGGGATACGCAGTATTTT. It specifies CSVEAGDTQYF.

On this clonotype: The germline gene is not matched at one end of the junction; a read error may be the cause. The chain combines TRBV6-6 with TRBJ2-3; 9 nucleotides line up with TRBD1. The CDR3 runs 16 residues. Germline V gene lookup returns CDR1 MNHNY and CDR2 SVGAGI (reference sequence). CDR3 DNA: TGTGCCAGCAGTTACTCCGGGACAGGGAACACAAATACGCAGTATTTT. It specifies CASSYSGTGNTNTQYF.

This clonotype was found a few times. CDR3 in amino acids: CASSLGLAGSKNIQYF. The DNA for the CDR3 is TGTGCCAGCAGCTTAGGACTAGCGGGTAGCAAAAACATTCAGTACTTC. This chain uses TRBV7-2 with TRBJ2-4; 10 bases fit TRBD2. The CDR3 covers 16 residues. Germline CDR1 reads SGHTA; CDR2 reads FQGNSA. The V gene end was trimmed by 1 base and the J gene end by 3 bases; junction bases not matched to a gene: 3.

The genes are TRBV6-6 and TRBJ1-1, with 8 bases fitting TRBD1. The ends lost 7 bases at V and 3 bases at J; junction bases unmatched: 4. Germline assignment: CDR1 MNHNY and CDR2 SVGAGI (reference sequence). The CDR3 loop spans 13 amino acids. CDR3 coding DNA: TGTGCCAGCAAATTACAGGGGGACACTGAAGCTTTCTTT. Translating it yields CASKLQGDTEAFF.

This clonotype has just a few counts. This may stem from a read error, because a much larger clone lies one nucleotide away. CDR3 amino acids: CASRASGRSGNEQSF. For the CDR3, the DNA is TGTGCCAGCAGGGCTAGCGGGAGGTCTGGGAATGAGCAGTCCTTC. This rearrangement joins TRBV6-6 to TRBJ2-1, with 11 bases identical to TRBD2. The CDR3 extends over 15 amino acids. In germline, CDR1 is MNHNY, CDR2 SVGAGI (reference sequence).

This clonotype was observed many times. This chain connects TRBV5-1 to TRBJ1-1; the D gene is possibly TRBD1 (5 bases). The CDR3 runs to 15 residues. Germline lookup yields CDR1 SGHRS and CDR2 YFSETQ. Trimming cost V 5 bases and J 1 base, with 15 bases left between them. CDR3 in DNA: TGCGCCAGCAGATCCTCCTGGGGCGCGAACACTGAAGCTTTCTTT. Translation gives CASRSSWGANTEAFF.

This clonotype was seen more than once but under ten times. Its ends do not fully match the called genes, so a read error is possible. The V gene is TRBV7-2, the J gene TRBJ2-1; TRBD1 matches at 7 bases. From germline, CDR1 is SGHTA and CDR2 FQGNSA. The CDR3 runs 15 residues. CDR3 coding DNA: TGTGCCAACAGCTCCACCGGGACAGTTTGGTATGAGCAGTTCTTC. This sequence encodes CANSSTGTVWYEQFF.

V and J are TRBV2 and TRBJ1-1; 7 nucleotides line up with TRBD1. Looked up from germline, CDR1 is SNHLY and CDR2 is FYNNEI. There are 16 residues in the CDR3. Unmatched junction bases numbered 14, after V lost 5 bases and J lost 5 bases. In nucleotides, the CDR3 is TGTGCCAGCAGTTTCGCGGGAGGGGGCACGGGGACTGAAGCTTTCTTT. This gives the protein CASSFAGGGTGTEAFF.

In its sample, this clonotype was seen a few times. The chain recombines TRBV5-5 with TRBJ1-5; D gene uncertain. This CDR3 has 16 amino acids. Germline-derived CDR1 and CDR2 are SGHKS and YYEKEE (reference sequence). The V end was cut by 5 bases, the J end by 0 bases, with 15 bases between. The CDR3 DNA follows: TGTGCCAGCAGTTATGGAGACGTAGATAGCAATCAGCCCCAGCATTTT. Amino acids: CASSYGDVDSNQPQHF.

In its sample, this clonotype was seen many times. This sequence joins TRBV29-1 and TRBJ2-5; D not certain. The V and J ends lost 6 bases and 7 bases respectively, with 3 bases between them. CDR3 length: 8 amino acids. Germline lookup yields CDR1 SQVTM and CDR2 ANQGSEA. The DNA of the CDR3 is TGCAGCGTCGGGACCCAGTACTTC. Translated, it gives CSVGTQYF. The variable domain in full, with the rest retrieved from reference TRBV29-1 and TRBJ2-5, is SAVISQKPSRDICQRGTSLTIQCQVDSQVTMMFWYRQQPGQSLTLIATANQGSEATYESGFVIDKFPISRPNLTFSTLTVSNMSPEDSSIYLCSVGTQYFGPGTRLLVL.

This sequence joins TRBV5-1 and TRBJ2-5; D uncertain. Germline values: CDR1 SGHRS, CDR2 YFSETQ. Trimming stripped 7 bases from V and 7 bases from J, with 11 bases between. This CDR3 is built from 11 residues. In DNA, the CDR3 is TGCGCCAGCTACTCTGGCTGGACCCAGTACTTC. Protein product: CASYSGWTQYF.

The sample holds a few counts of this clonotype. The V gene is TRBV14, the J gene TRBJ2-7; D is undetermined. The germline V gene encodes CDR1 SGHDN and CDR2 FVKESK. The CDR3 consists of 17 residues. V shed 1 base and J shed 1 base, with 17 bases lying between them. CDR3 coding DNA: TGTGCCAGCAGCCAAGGATGGGCTTATCCGAGATCCTACGAGCAGTACTTC. This encodes CASSQGWAYPRSYEQYF.